This T cell receptor beta chain was sequenced during a study of T cells in Graves' hyperthyroidism and ophthalmopathy. Background on the study: Specimen type is peripheral blood, collected at initial diagnosis prior to any treatment.

Study results and limitations: With a median lead of roughly 6.8 months before onset, the model predicted ophthalmopathy. Classification by a 13 V-J model distinguished ophthalmopathy from stable hyperthyroidism.

TCR beta CDR3 region amplification was performed from RNA transcripts. HTBI primers were used for first-round RT-PCR of the TCR CDR3. TCRdb called the multiplex PCR reads again in MiXCR, with one record for every CDR3 protein. The sample holds 200,000 to 250,000 distinct CDR3 sequences, approximately 17% seen once. The length of the CDR3 is 12 residues. V gave up 3 bases and J gave up 2 bases, with 8 bases separating them. CDR1 is DFQATT, CDR2 SNEGSKA, per germline (reference sequence). This clonotype was recorded many times. No antigen is known for it. This TCR was sampled from a middle-aged man with Graves' hyperthyroidism. The sample comprised blood. The V call is TRBV20-1, the J call TRBJ2-7, with no clear D. The CDR3 spells CSASKSAYEQYF. The CDR3 coding sequence is TGCAGTGCTAGTAAGTCGGCCTACGAGCAGTACTTC.